The present TCR beta chain was sequenced within a study of beta chain features in type 1 diabetes (dated by TCRdb to 2017 to 2018). Regarding the research as a whole: Mean age, gender distribution, total cell number and subset yield were not different between patients and healthy donors. A total of 90 million to 120 million sorted cells were examined across all samples, and a strong correlation was observed between cell number per subset and RNA yield. In the study, TCRB repertoires of sorted circulating CD4+ T cell subsets from recently diagnosed type 1 diabetes patients were compared with those of matched healthy donors. Whereas all 30 or so donors provided naive and central memory subsets, regulatory and stem cell-like memory subsets were isolated from just 8 patients and roughly eight healthy donors. General findings and caveats noted by the study authors: In all four CD4+ subsets, TCRB CDR3 length was moderately but significantly shorter in type 1 diabetes patients. Because cDNA was sequenced instead of genomic DNA, activated cells with high expression could be over-represented, although the groups did not differ in activation or CD3 levels. Because the HLA sub-analyses included only small numbers of individuals, any influence of HLA type on TCRB rearrangement was left unresolved. Shorter templates might be favored by PCR, yet because patient and control samples were amplified and corrected together, any such skew would affect both groups equally. At VDJ recombination sites, patients with type 1 diabetes made fewer insertions and deleted more nucleotides, a pattern implying thymic rearrangement abnormalities. Naive, central memory and regulatory TCRB repertoires appeared more similar among patients than among healthy donors.

The entire amount of isolated RNA was reverse transcribed using the High Capacity cDNA Reverse Transcription Kit, so the sequenced TCRB transcripts were expressed ones. Deep immunoSEQ sequencing was performed on naive, central memory and regulatory T cell samples, with an average of roughly 3.6 million total reads per sample. Sorted cells were lysed in RLT buffer, and RNA was extracted using DNase-treated RNeasy Micro or Mini kits according to cell number. To prevent cross-contamination, every cell subset was processed on its own, while patient and healthy donor samples were processed together. TCRB sequences were amplified from cDNA with the immunoSEQ multiplex PCR, producing 87-bp fragments spanning the CDR3 region. The amplicons were sequenced using the Illumina HiSeq platform. The original pipeline was this. PCR bias was computationally corrected using synthetic template baselines, reads within Hamming distance 2 were collapsed, and singletons that could not be merged were discarded. Reads were aligned against IMGT so that V, D and J genes, CDR3 length and insertions or deletions at six rearrangement sites could be assigned. Within each subset, clonotype counts were normalized to sorted cell number, after which true diversity and Gini coefficients were computed with the tcR R package. Repertoire sharing was quantified using the overlap coefficient calculated on TCRB nucleotide sequences. As a proxy for the pre-selection repertoire, out-of-frame TCRB sequences from naive cells were analyzed. TCRdb retrieved this table from immuneACCESS and kept in-frame rearrangements only. Not all clones are present; in checked studies, unresolved V genes account for under half, and no reason is known for the remainder. The V and J calls and clone size are taken from that table; D and trimming were inferred from the DNA. The sample has 250,000 to 350,000 clones on record, roughly 11% of them singletons. Approximately 0.016% of the sample is taken by the ten largest.

From each donor, a single peripheral blood sample of about 116 mL on average was drawn into heparinised tubes. A BD FACSAria II was used to sort naive, central memory, regulatory and stem cell-like memory CD4+ T cells with a panel that included CD45RO, CCR7, CD25, CD127, CD95 and CD27. All sorted populations exceeded 95% purity. PBMCs were isolated right away by Lymphoprep density gradient centrifugation and were stained directly, without culture. So that batch effects would be minimized, each experiment stained and sorted samples in pairs, pairing one healthy donor with one patient. Concerning this clone itself: What this receptor recognizes is not known. There are no base qualities to consult, and no much larger clone falls within one base.

Deletion took 2 bases off V and 6 bases off J, with a span of 14 bases between the germline ends. Including cysteine and phenylalanine, the CDR3 has 13 amino acids. Just the 39-base CDR3 DNA is kept, in frame starting at base 1. The CDR1 and CDR2 encoded by the germline V gene (reference sequence) are GTSNPN and SVGIG. The origin of this receptor is a woman aged 30 to 39 in good health. Recombination connected TRBV30 to TRBJ2-7; TRBD2 might be the D gene, on 6 matching bases. What was sequenced was naive CD4+ T cells from blood. The cell subset or site label for this specimen denotes: true naive CD4+ T cells. Read as DNA, the sequence is TGTGCCTGGAGTAAGGAGGGCATCGCCGAGCAGTACTTC. Translation gives CAWSKEGIAEQYF.